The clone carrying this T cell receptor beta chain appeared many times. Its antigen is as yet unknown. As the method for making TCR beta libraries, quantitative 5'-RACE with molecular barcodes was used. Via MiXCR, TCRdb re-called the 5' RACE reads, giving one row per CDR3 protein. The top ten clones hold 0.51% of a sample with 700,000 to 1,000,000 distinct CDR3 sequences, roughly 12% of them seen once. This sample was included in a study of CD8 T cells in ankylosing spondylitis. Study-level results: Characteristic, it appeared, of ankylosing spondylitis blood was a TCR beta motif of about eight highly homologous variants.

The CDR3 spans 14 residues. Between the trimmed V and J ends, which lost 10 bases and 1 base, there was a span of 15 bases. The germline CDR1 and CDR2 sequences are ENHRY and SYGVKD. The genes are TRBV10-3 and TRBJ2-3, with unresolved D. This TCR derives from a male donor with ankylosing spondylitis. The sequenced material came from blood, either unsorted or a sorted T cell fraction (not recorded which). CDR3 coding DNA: TGTGCCACCCTAGACGAAAAAGGCACAGATACGCAGTATTTT. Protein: CATLDEKGTDTQYF.